The entry below describes one T cell receptor (beta chain). TCRdb processed the RT-PCR reads anew with MiXCR; each CDR3 protein has one entry. Of 200,000 to 250,000 distinct CDR3 sequences listed, roughly an eighth are singletons. This entry is derived from a study of patients and donors after allogeneic stem cell transplantation. This CDR3 spans 15 amino acids. The V segment lost 4 bases and the J segment 2 bases; nucleotides outside the gene matches: 5. Per germline, CDR1 SGHDT and CDR2 YYEEEE. Sequenced sample: blood, either unsorted or a sorted T cell fraction (not recorded which). V is TRBV5-6 and J is TRBJ2-3, with 9 bases aligning to TRBD2. The receptor was derived from a human donor who was either an allogeneic HSCT recipient or a stem cell or donor lymphocyte infusion donor (not recorded which). It is not recorded whose cells these are; they may come from a transplant donor. The CDR3 DNA is TGTGCCAGCAGCCCACTAGCGGGCTCCACAGATACGCAGTATTTT. Protein: CASSPLAGSTDTQYF.